Described below is a single TCR beta chain sequence and its context. Its specificity is not known. V was cut by 2 bases and J by 3 bases, with 11 bases left in between. The CDR3 contains 14 residues. Per the germline V gene, CDR1 is SGHKS and CDR2 is YYEKEE (reference sequence). Clones were read by immunoSEQ multiplex PCR, and TCRdb kept only the in-frame ones, dropping some. The data hold 65,000 to 85,000 clones, with 75% to 85% observed a single time. The data stem from a study of T cell responses to AZD1222 COVID-19 vaccine. Study-wide results and limits: Repertoires were sampled only after the peak T cell response.

V is TRBV5-5 and J is TRBJ1-1; D is possibly TRBD1 (6 bases). The TCR originated in an adult who received the AZD1222 COVID-19 vaccine. The sequencing here drew on peripheral blood, taken 28 days after the second AZD1222 dose. The CDR3 DNA sequence: TGTGCCAGCAGCTTTTGGGGGGCGGACACTGAAGCTTTCTTT. The encoded protein is CASSFWGADTEAFF.